Following are 30 T cell receptor beta chains from one sample sequenced in a study of T-cell reconstitution after alpha-beta-depleted transplantation in children. Unique molecular identifiers tagged the TCRbeta library. Using its own MiXCR run on the PCR reads, TCRdb lists one record per CDR3 protein. The repertoire holds a few hundred thousand distinct CDR3 sequences, with 9% to 12% as singletons. The input for sequencing was PBMCs from the stem cell graft donor, taken from the stem cell graft. These receptors were obtained from a human donor who donated a stem cell graft to a child with acute lymphoblastic leukemia.

This clonotype was counted a few times. The DNA for the CDR3 is TGCAGTGCTAGGGGAAATGTTCGTCTCGCCTACAATGAGCAGTTCTTC. This translates into CSARGNVRLAYNEQFF. The V gene is TRBV20-1, the J gene TRBJ2-1; D unclear. From germline, CDR1 is DFQATT and CDR2 SNEGSKA (reference sequence). V was trimmed by 3 bases and J by 2 bases, leaving 17 bases between them. The CDR3 has 16 amino acids.

The chain recombines TRBV20-1 with TRBJ2-4; D gene uncertain. The V gene lost 4 bases and the J gene lost 10 bases, with 11 bases spanning the gap. This CDR3 region has 11 residues. Germline values: CDR1 DFQATT, CDR2 SNEGSKA (reference sequence). CDR3: CSAIPEEIQYF. The CDR3 bases are TGCAGTGCTATCCCCGAGGAGATTCAGTACTTC.

The V and J genes are TRBV4-3 and TRBJ2-2; TRBD2 might be the D (6 bases). Germline V gene data show CDR1 as LGHNA and CDR2 as YSLEER. The CDR3 loop spans 15 amino acids. V was pared by 0 bases and J by 3 bases, with 8 bases between. In DNA form, the CDR3 reads TGCGCCAGCAGCCAAGAGCGGGATTACACCGGGGAGCTGTTTTTT. As protein: CASSQERDYTGELFF.

The rearrangement joins TRBV7-3 to TRBJ2-7; D may be TRBD1 (6 bases). V was shortened by 4 bases and J by 5 bases, with 15 bases between the two germline ends. The CDR3 has 14 amino acids. Germline-derived CDR1 and CDR2 are SGHTA and FQGTGA. The CDR3 region is CASSSTGFQNEQYF. For the CDR3, the DNA is TGTGCCAGCAGCTCAACAGGGTTTCAGAACGAGCAGTACTTC.

This chain connects TRBV6-2 or TRBV6-3 to TRBJ2-7; 7 positions agree with TRBD2. The CDR3 contains 14 residues. Germline CDR1 is MNHEY and CDR2 is SVGEGT. With V trimmed by 2 bases and J by 6 bases, 7 bases remained unmatched. The CDR3 DNA reads as TGTGCCAGCAGTTACGGCCGACTAGCAGGCGAGCAGTACTTC. It codes for CASSYGRLAGEQYF.

V usage is TRBV4-1 and J usage is TRBJ2-7; the match to TRBD1 covers 10 bases. V trimming: 9 bases; J trimming: 5 bases; junction bases outside the gene matches: 1. The CDR3 spans 11 residues. Per germline, CDR1 MGHRA and CDR2 YSYEKL. The CDR3, as DNA: TGCGCCAGGACAGGGGGCGACGAGCAGTACTTC. Its translation is CARTGGDEQYF.

This clonotype was seen a handful of times. V is TRBV6-5 and J is TRBJ1-2; 9 bases agree with TRBD1. Per the germline V gene, CDR1 is MNHEY and CDR2 is SVGAGI. V dropped 2 bases and J dropped 8; count of bases not matched to a gene: 12. The CDR3 has 16 residues. CDR3 protein: CASSYRIQGARGGYTF. The CDR3 DNA reads as TGTGCCAGCAGTTACCGGATACAGGGGGCGCGAGGGGGCTACACCTTC.

V is TRBV15 and J is TRBJ2-3; TRBD2 matches at 13 bases. CDR3 length equals 18 residues. Germline loops: CDR1 LNHNV, CDR2 YYDKDF (reference sequence). V trimming: 1 base; J trimming: 5 bases; junction bases outside the gene matches: 9. CDR3 coding DNA: TGTGCCACCAGCAGAGTCTCTGGACTAGCGGGAGCCAGAGATACGCAGTATTTT. This encodes CATSRVSGLAGARDTQYF.

There are a few counts of this clonotype. The V gene is TRBV20-1, the J gene TRBJ2-3; 9 nucleotides line up with TRBD2. Trimming cost V 5 bases and J 4 bases; bases outside gene matches: 10. This CDR3 contains 15 residues. Germline V gene sequence: CDR1 DFQATT, CDR2 SNEGSKA (reference sequence). CDR3 in DNA: TGCAGTGCTTTGGTTAGCGGGAGTGGAGCAGATACGCAGTATTTT. As protein: CSALVSGSGADTQYF.

This clonotype was recorded at least ten times. V and J are TRBV9 and TRBJ2-2; the D call may be TRBD1 or TRBD2 (5 bases each). Germline V lookup: CDR1 SGDLS, CDR2 YYNGEE. V lost 4 bases, J lost 6 bases, and 13 bases lay in between. This CDR3 contains 14 residues. CDR3: CASSRLLGAGELFF. CDR3 coding DNA: TGTGCCAGCAGCAGACTCCTGGGGGCCGGGGAGCTGTTTTTT.

The rearrangement links TRBV15 to TRBJ1-1; 7 nucleotides agree with TRBD1. Trimming cost V 3 bases and J 0 bases; bases outside gene matches: 4. CDR1 and CDR2 from the germline V gene are LNHNV and YYDKDF (reference sequence). The CDR3 totals 15 residues. CDR3 amino acids: CATSSRGTMNTEAFF. In nucleotides, the CDR3 is TGTGCCACCAGCAGCAGGGGGACGATGAACACTGAAGCTTTCTTT.

This clonotype came up a few times. The chain employs TRBV12-3 or TRBV12-4 and TRBJ2-7, with D perhaps TRBD1 (6 bases). Trimming stripped 5 bases from V and 0 bases from J, with 14 bases between. The CDR3 length is 15 residues. Here the CDR3 DNA reads TGTGCCAGCAGTCCCCGGGACATGGGCTCCTACGAGCAGTACTTC. Its protein product is CASSPRDMGSYEQYF.

A note on this clonotype: No conserved phenylalanine or tryptophan is present at the end of the CDR3, so a read error is the likely explanation. The V and J genes are TRBV5-1 and TRBJ1-1; no reliable D call. V dropped 0 bases and J dropped 1 base, with 10 bases sitting between them. Germline V gene lookup returns CDR1 SGHRS and CDR2 YFSETQ. The CDR3 contains 15 residues. CDR3 sequence: CASSLAPASNTEAFL. CDR3 bases: TGCGCCAGCAGCTTGGCCCCGGCGTCGAACACTGAAGCTTTCCTT.

This clonotype was seen a few times. The rearrangement joins TRBV20-1 to TRBJ2-1, with D possibly matching TRBD2 (5 bases). Germline CDR1 and CDR2: DFQATT and SNEGSKA (reference sequence). Trimming stripped 5 bases from V and 5 bases from J, with 13 bases between. This CDR3 has 13 residues. This CDR3 is CSALSGVNNEQFF. As DNA, the CDR3 is TGCAGTGCTCTCTCCGGGGTCAACAATGAGCAGTTCTTC.

This clonotype has just a few counts. The rearrangement links TRBV10-3 to TRBJ2-1; TRBD2 might be the D (5 bases). V lost 4 bases, J lost 9 bases, and 7 bases lay in between. The germline CDR1 and CDR2 sequences are ENHRY and SYGVKD. The CDR3 has 11 amino acids. The CDR3 is CAISGGVEQFF. Written as DNA, the CDR3 is TGTGCCATCAGTGGGGGAGTTGAGCAGTTCTTC.

This clonotype was picked up a small number of times. J is TRBJ2-7 and V is TRBV5-1; TRBD1 matches 8 bases. CDR1 and CDR2 (germline): SGHRS, YFSETQ. V lost 7 bases, J lost 0 bases, and 6 bases stayed unmatched. The CDR3 consists of 14 residues. CDR3 loop: CASGNDRGSYEQYF. The DNA for the CDR3 is TGCGCCAGCGGAAATGACAGGGGCTCCTACGAGCAGTACTTC. Looking up the rest from reference TRBV5-1 and TRBJ2-7 gives the full variable domain: KAGVTQTPRYLIKTRGQQVTLSCSPISGHRSVSWYQQTPGQGLQFLFEYFSETQRNKGNFPGRFSGRQFSNSRSEMNVSTLELGDSALYLCASGNDRGSYEQYFGPGTRLTVT.

This clonotype occurred a few times. This chain connects TRBV10-3 to TRBJ2-7; D not resolved. Trimming cost V 4 bases and J 6 bases, with 7 bases left between them. The CDR3 runs to 11 residues. Germline assignment: CDR1 ENHRY and CDR2 SYGVKD. In DNA, the CDR3 is TGTGCCATCAGTGCCGGGCGCGAGCAGTACTTC. Translating it yields CAISAGREQYF.

This chain links TRBV5-1 with TRBJ2-7, with D possibly TRBD2 on 6 matching bases. Deletions cut 0 bases from V and 2 bases from J, with 9 bases between. This CDR3 has 14 amino acids. Germline V gene sequence: CDR1 SGHRS, CDR2 YFSETQ. CDR3 coding DNA: TGCGCCAGCAGCTTGGGGGACTTAGCCTACGAGCAGTACTTC. This translates into CASSLGDLAYEQYF.

This clonotype was picked up a small number of times. The chain couples TRBV18 to TRBJ2-5; TRBD1 matches 8 bases. The length of the CDR3 is 14 residues. CDR1 is KGHSH, CDR2 LQKENI, per germline. The V gene end was trimmed by 3 bases and the J gene end by 4 bases; junction bases not matched to a gene: 4. CDR3: CASSPTGVLETQYF. CDR3 sequence (DNA): TGTGCCAGCTCACCGACAGGGGTTTTAGAGACCCAGTACTTC.

Concerning this clonotype: One junction end does not reproduce the germline sequence, and a read error may be involved. This rearrangement joins TRBV14 to TRBJ2-7; perhaps TRBD2 as D (5 bases). CDR1 and CDR2 from the germline V gene are SGHDN and FVKESK. CDR3 length: 14 amino acids. CDR3 DNA sequence: TGTGCCACCAGCCAAGATCGGGGTTCTTACGAGCAGTACTTC. Protein: CATSQDRGSYEQYF.

A few counts support this clonotype. The genes are TRBV30 and TRBJ2-7; D perhaps matches TRBD2 (6 bases). This CDR3 region has 16 residues. The V and J ends lost 2 bases and 2 bases respectively, with 19 bases between them. Looked up from germline, CDR1 is GTSNPN and CDR2 is SVGIG (reference sequence). The CDR3 loop is CAWSRGGGITTYEQYF. The DNA of the CDR3 is TGTGCCTGGAGTAGGGGTGGAGGGATTACAACCTACGAGCAGTACTTC.

This rearrangement joins TRBV5-1 to TRBJ2-1; 9 bases line up with TRBD2. Germline V gene lookup returns CDR1 SGHRS and CDR2 YFSETQ. Germline trimming cut 4 bases from V and 6 bases from J; bases unmatched to any gene: 5. This CDR3 comprises 14 residues. The CDR3 loop reads CASSHGTSINEQFF. The CDR3 DNA reads TGCGCCAGCAGCCACGGGACTAGCATCAATGAGCAGTTCTTC.

The chain carries TRBV7-2 and TRBJ2-5; the D gene is possibly TRBD1 (6 bases). V lost 6 bases and J lost 1, with 9 bases in between. From germline, CDR1 is SGHTA and CDR2 FQGNSA. CDR3 size: 13 residues. The CDR3 spells CASRQGPQETQYF. CDR3 coding DNA: TGTGCCAGCAGACAGGGACCCCAAGAGACCCAGTACTTC.

This clonotype has more than one count but fewer than ten. The chain couples TRBV7-9 to TRBJ2-1, with a weak D call TRBD2 (6 bases). Germline V gene sequence: CDR1 SEHNR, CDR2 FQNEAQ (reference sequence). The V and J ends lost 5 bases and 8 bases respectively, with 22 bases between them. The CDR3 has 16 residues. For the CDR3, the DNA is TGTGCCAGCAGCCGAGGCCGGGACTCCAATTGGGATGAGCAGTTCTTC. It translates to CASSRGRDSNWDEQFF.

A few counts support this clonotype. The rearrangement links TRBV11-1 to TRBJ2-5, with 11 nucleotides matching TRBD2. With V trimmed by 5 bases and J by 1 base, 12 bases remained unmatched. This CDR3 comprises 18 residues. Looked up from germline, CDR1 is SGHAT and CDR2 is FQDESV (reference sequence). CDR3 sequence: CASSPLWLAGGPQETQYF. The CDR3 region has the DNA TGTGCCAGCAGCCCCCTGTGGCTAGCGGGAGGCCCCCAAGAGACCCAGTACTTC. The full variable domain, rest sourced from reference TRBV11-1 and TRBJ2-5, is EAEVAQSPRYKITEKSQAVAFWCDPISGHATLYWYRQILGQGPELLVQFQDESVVDDSQLPKDRFSAERLKGVDSTLKIQPAELGDSAMYLCASSPLWLAGGPQETQYFGPGTRLLVL.

The chain combines TRBV7-3 with TRBJ2-1, with D uncertain. CDR1 SGHTA and CDR2 FQGTGA come from the germline V gene. Trimming removed 0 bases from V and 13 bases from J, with 19 bases in between. The CDR3 is 15 residues long. The CDR3 spells CASSLTFHDQETQFF. The CDR3 DNA is TGTGCCAGCAGCTTAACGTTCCATGACCAAGAGACCCAGTTCTTC.

In its sample, this clonotype was seen a few times. The chain has TRBV6-2 or TRBV6-3 and TRBJ1-6, with unresolved D. The ends were cut back, 5 bases at V and 9 bases at J, with 17 bases in the middle. CDR1 is MNHEY, CDR2 SVGEGT, per germline. CDR3 length: 15 amino acids. This CDR3 reads CASSPPTRGGSPLHF. The CDR3 DNA sequence: TGTGCCAGCAGTCCCCCAACGCGAGGTGGTTCACCCCTCCACTTT.

The chain links TRBV20-1 to TRBJ2-1, with D perhaps assigned TRBD1 or TRBD2 (5 bases each). The ends were cut back, 3 bases at V and 2 bases at J, with 11 bases in the middle. Germline V CDR1 and CDR2: DFQATT, SNEGSKA (reference sequence). This CDR3 contains 14 residues. This chain's CDR3 is CSASRDHPYNEQFF. CDR3 DNA: TGCAGTGCTAGCCGGGACCACCCCTACAATGAGCAGTTCTTC.

This clonotype has just a few counts. The chain employs TRBV2 and TRBJ2-2, with 14 bases matching TRBD2. The CDR3 extends over 17 amino acids. Germline V lookup: CDR1 SNHLY, CDR2 FYNNEI. V lost 6 bases and J lost 7; bases outside the gene matches: 10. CDR3 sequence reads: CASSPFGLAGGDGELFF. The CDR3 bases are TGTGCCAGCAGCCCGTTCGGACTAGCGGGAGGTGACGGGGAGCTGTTTTTT.

This clonotype was recorded at least ten times. The J gene is TRBJ2-3, the V gene TRBV6-1, with a weak D call TRBD2 (5 bases). Trimming cost V 2 bases and J 0 bases, with 9 bases left between them. Germline V gene sequence: CDR1 MNHNS, CDR2 SASEGT. The CDR3 totals 15 residues. This chain's CDR3 is CASSERGPSTDTQYF. CDR3 in DNA: TGTGCCAGCAGTGAACGAGGGCCGAGCACAGATACGCAGTATTTT.